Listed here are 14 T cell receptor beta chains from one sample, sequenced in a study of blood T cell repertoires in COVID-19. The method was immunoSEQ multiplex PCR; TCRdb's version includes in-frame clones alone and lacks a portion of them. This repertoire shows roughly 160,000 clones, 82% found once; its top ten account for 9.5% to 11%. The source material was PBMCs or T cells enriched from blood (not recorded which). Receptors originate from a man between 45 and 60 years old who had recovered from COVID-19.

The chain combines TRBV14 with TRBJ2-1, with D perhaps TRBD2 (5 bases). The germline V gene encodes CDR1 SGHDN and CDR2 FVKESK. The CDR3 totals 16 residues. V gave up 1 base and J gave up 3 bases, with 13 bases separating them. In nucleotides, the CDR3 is TGTGCCAGCAGCCAAGGGAGGAGCTCGTACTACAATGAGCAGTTCTTC. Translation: CASSQGRSSYYNEQFF. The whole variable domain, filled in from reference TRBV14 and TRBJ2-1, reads EAGVTQFPSHSVIEKGQTVTLRCDPISGHDNLYWYRRVMGKEIKFLLHFVKESKQDESGMPNNRFLAERTGGTYSTLKVQPAELEDSGVYFCASSQGRSSYYNEQFFGPGTRLTVL.

DNA for the CDR3: TGTGCCAGCAGCTTGCAGGGGTCGATCTCTGGGGCCAACGTCCTGACTTTC. Amino acids: CASSLQGSISGANVLTF. This rearrangement joins TRBV11-2 to TRBJ2-6; the D gene is possibly TRBD1 (6 bases). The CDR3 consists of 17 residues. CDR1 is SGHAT, CDR2 FQNNGV, per germline. Between the trimmed V and J ends, which lost 3 bases and 0 bases, there was a span of 12 bases.

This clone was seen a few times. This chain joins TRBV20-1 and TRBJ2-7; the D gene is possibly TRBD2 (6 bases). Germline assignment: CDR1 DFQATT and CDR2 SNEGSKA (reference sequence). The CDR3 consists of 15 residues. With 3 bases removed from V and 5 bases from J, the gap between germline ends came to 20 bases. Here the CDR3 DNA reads TGCAGTGCTAGTCGCCCCTGGGGCGGGGCCCACGAGCAGTACTTC. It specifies CSASRPWGGAHEQYF.

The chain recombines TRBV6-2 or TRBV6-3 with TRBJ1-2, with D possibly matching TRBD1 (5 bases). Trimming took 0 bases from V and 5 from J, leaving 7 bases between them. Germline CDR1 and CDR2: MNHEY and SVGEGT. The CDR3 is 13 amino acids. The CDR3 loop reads CASSYSTAYGYTF. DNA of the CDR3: TGTGCCAGCAGTTACTCGACAGCGTATGGCTACACCTTC.

CDR3 sequence reads: CSVEGSDGNIQYF. The CDR3 nucleotides are TGCAGCGTTGAAGGGAGTGACGGAAACATTCAGTACTTC. The gene calls are TRBV29-1 and TRBJ2-4; D unresolved. Germline CDR1 is SQVTM and CDR2 is ANQGSEA. The length of the CDR3 is 13 residues. The V gene lost 1 base and the J gene lost 6 bases, with 10 bases spanning the gap.

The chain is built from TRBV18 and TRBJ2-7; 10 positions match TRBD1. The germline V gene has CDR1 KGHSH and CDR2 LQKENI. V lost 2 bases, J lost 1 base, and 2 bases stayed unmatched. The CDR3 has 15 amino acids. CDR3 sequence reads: CASSPRTGGSYEQYF. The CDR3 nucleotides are TGTGCCAGCTCACCAAGGACAGGGGGATCCTACGAGCAGTACTTC.

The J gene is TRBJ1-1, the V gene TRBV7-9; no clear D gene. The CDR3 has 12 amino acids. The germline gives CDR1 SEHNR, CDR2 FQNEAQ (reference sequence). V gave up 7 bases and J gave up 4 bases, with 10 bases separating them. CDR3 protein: CASTPRGTEAFF. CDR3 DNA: TGTGCCAGCACCCCTCGGGGCACTGAAGCTTTCTTT. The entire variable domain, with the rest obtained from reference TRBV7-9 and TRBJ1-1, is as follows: DTGVSQNPRHKITKRGQNVTFRCDPISEHNRLYWYRQTLGQGPEFLTYFQNEAQLEKSRLLSDRFSAERPKGSFSTLEIQRTEQGDSAMYLCASTPRGTEAFFGQGTRLTVV.

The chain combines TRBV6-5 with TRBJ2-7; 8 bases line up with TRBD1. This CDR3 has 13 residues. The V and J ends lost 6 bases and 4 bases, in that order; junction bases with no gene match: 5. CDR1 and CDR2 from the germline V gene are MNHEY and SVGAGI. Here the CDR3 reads CASRTGDRYEQYF. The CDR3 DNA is TGTGCCAGCAGGACAGGGGATCGGTACGAGCAGTACTTC.

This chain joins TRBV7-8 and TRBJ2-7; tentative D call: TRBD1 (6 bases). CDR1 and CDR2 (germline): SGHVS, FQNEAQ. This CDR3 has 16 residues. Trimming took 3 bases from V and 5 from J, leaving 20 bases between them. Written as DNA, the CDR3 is TGTGCCAGCAGCTTCCAGGGGCTTGGGGGTGTCAACGAGCAGTACTTC. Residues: CASSFQGLGGVNEQYF.

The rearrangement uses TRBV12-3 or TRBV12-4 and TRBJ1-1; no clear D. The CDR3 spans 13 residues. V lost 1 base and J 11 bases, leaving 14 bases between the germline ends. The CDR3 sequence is CASSLDPEVLAFF. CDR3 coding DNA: TGTGCCAGCAGTTTAGACCCGGAGGTTTTGGCTTTCTTT.

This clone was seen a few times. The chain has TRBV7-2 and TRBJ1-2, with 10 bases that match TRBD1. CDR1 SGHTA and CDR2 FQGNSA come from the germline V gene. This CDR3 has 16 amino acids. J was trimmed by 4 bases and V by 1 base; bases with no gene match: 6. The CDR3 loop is CASSLGGTGASYGYTF. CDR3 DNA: TGTGCCAGCAGCTTAGGGGGGACAGGGGCGAGCTATGGCTACACCTTC. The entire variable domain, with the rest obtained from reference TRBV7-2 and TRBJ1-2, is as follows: GAGVSQSPSNKVTEKGKDVELRCDPISGHTALYWYRQSLGQGLEFLIYFQGNSAPDKSGLPSDRFSAERTGGSVSTLTIQRTQQEDSAVYLCASSLGGTGASYGYTFGSGTRLTVV.

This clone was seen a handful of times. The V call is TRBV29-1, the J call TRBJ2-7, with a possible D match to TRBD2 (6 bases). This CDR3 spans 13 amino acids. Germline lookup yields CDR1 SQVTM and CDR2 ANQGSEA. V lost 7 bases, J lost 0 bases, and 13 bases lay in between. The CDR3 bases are TGCAGCGCCCGGGTCGGGAGCTCCTACGAGCAGTACTTC. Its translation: CSARVGSSYEQYF.

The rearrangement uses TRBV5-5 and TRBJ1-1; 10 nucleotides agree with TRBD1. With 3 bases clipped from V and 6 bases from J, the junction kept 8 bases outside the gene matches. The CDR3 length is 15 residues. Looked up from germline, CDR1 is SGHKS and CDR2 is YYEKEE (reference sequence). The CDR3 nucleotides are TGTGCCAGCAGCTCACGGACAGGGGGTTTGGCTGAAGCTTTCTTT. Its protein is CASSSRTGGLAEAFF.

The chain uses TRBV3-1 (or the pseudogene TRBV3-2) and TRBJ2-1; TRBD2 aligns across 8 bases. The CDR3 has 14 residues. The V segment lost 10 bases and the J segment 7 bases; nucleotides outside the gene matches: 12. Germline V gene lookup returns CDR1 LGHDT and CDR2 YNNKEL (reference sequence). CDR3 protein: CAISTGTSYNEQFF. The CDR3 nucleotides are TGTGCCATCTCCACCGGGACTAGTTATAATGAGCAGTTCTTC.